There are a few counts of the clone carrying this T cell receptor (beta chain). Unique molecular identifiers (one per individual cDNA molecule) were attached. TCRdb re-called the 5' RACE reads with MiXCR, one entry per CDR3 protein. The table shows fewer than 50,000 distinct CDR3 sequences, with less than 8.5% occurring only once. The CDR3 covers 12 residues. CDR1 and CDR2 (germline): SGHTA, FQGNSA. V lost 2 bases to trimming and J lost 7 bases, with 8 bases between them. The record originates from a study of early T cells in non-severe SARS-CoV-2 infection. As for the study in general: Unsorted whole blood bulk RNA was sequenced, with unpaired chains.

This clonotype was obtained from an adult who was a healthcare worker with PCR-confirmed SARS-CoV-2 infection or an uninfected control (not recorded which). The V call is TRBV7-2, the J call TRBJ1-1; D uncertain. Sequencing was done on a sample of whole blood. The DNA for the CDR3 is TGTGCCAGCAGCTTATTGGGATTTGAAGCTTTCTTT. Translating it yields CASSLLGFEAFF.